This T cell receptor (beta chain) was sequenced during a study of T cells in Graves' hyperthyroidism and ophthalmopathy (dated by TCRdb to the late 2010s). For context, the study as a whole: Peripheral blood samples were taken at the time of initial diagnosis, prior to any treatment. To identify distinguishing TCR V-J signatures, a discovery cohort of about a hundred patients was used, comprising some 45 with Graves' ophthalmopathy and around 57 with stable Graves' hyperthyroidism. Whether ophthalmopathy could be predicted prospectively was tested in an independent validation cohort made up of 18 to 20 hyperthyroidism patients plus 17 patients who later progressed to ophthalmopathy. The roughly 100 discovery patients were randomly divided into training and test sets at a 7:3 ratio. In addition, the study compared T-cell repertoires in thyroid tissue and in blood from six Graves' hyperthyroidism patients. Once sampling was done, hyperthyroidism patients were given methimazole at a starting dose of 30 mg daily, whereas ophthalmopathy patients were given high-dose intravenous methylprednisolone. According to the paper, TCR Vbeta CDR3 sequencing was carried out on 135 peripheral blood samples, which came from under 50 ophthalmopathy, under 85 hyperthyroidism and some 17 progressor patients.

In the case of this clonotype: What antigen it recognizes has not been identified. This sequence may be a read error, since a much larger clone differs from it by one base.

Broader findings and caveats from the paper: Sample size was not statistically predetermined, and blinding of investigators to group allocation was not performed. A 13 V-J signature model separated ophthalmopathy from stable hyperthyroidism, with 87.88% sensitivity and just under 84% specificity in cross-validation and 80%/75% in testing. Most expanded thyroid clonotypes (frequency above 0.001) were also detected in blood, suggesting blood repertoires may reflect thyroid immune responses. In validation, the model predicted progression to ophthalmopathy a median of about 6.8 months before onset, with roughly 71% sensitivity and 72.22% specificity.

TCR beta CDR3 regions were amplified from RNA transcripts. For the first round of RT-PCR on the TCR CDR3, the HTBI primer set was used together with the Qiagen OneStep RT-PCR kit. The libraries were constructed in a second round of multiplex PCR and then size-selected and purified. Libraries were sequenced paired-end with 100 bp reads on an Illumina HiSeq2000. Per the source publication's procedure: SOAPnuke was used to process the raw data, throwing out any read that contained adapters or uncalled bases, had a mean Phred below 15, or lacked an exact constant-primer or identifier match. COPE v1.2.5 was used to merge the high-quality paired reads, and each unique nucleotide sequence was defined as a clonotype. Clonotypes were aligned to IMGT TRBV, TRBD and TRBJ reference segments using MiTCR v1.1. The analysis was restricted to V-J combinations with a frequency above 0.0001, which together covered 98% to 99.2% of the repertoires. A TCS score was defined as the ratio of F50 (clonal expansion) to E x V (chaos), with BLOSUM62-based TCRdist applied between CDR3 peptides within each V-J. Welch's t-statistics and random forest reduced 514 V-J features to roughly 13, which were used in a naive Bayes classifier (R e1071). The raw public reads went through TCRdb reprocessing: fastp at Q25, MiXCR clone calling, in-frame beta chains kept. Duplicate CDR3 protein sequences are folded into a single record with the most common DNA and genes. These V and J calls are TCRdb output, not the study's own analysis. The sample table lists a few hundred thousand distinct CDR3 sequences, approximately 13% of them with a count of one. The top ten constitute 9.2% of the sample.

Stable Graves' hyperthyroidism was defined as the absence of progression to ophthalmopathy over 18 months of follow-up. Hyperthyroidism patients were newly diagnosed, with disease duration under 2 months, and aged 18 to 65 years. The study excluded patients with uncontrolled infections, other autoimmune diseases, pregnancy or lactation. Diagnoses were based on clinical symptoms, serum thyroxine and TRAb, thyroid ultrasound and orbital computed tomography. PBMCs were isolated from about 9 ml of fresh peripheral blood by Ficoll-Paque density gradient centrifugation. Trizol reagent was used to extract total RNA, and RNA quality was then checked on an Agilent 2100 Bioanalyzer. From the germline V gene (reference sequence), CDR1 is LNHNV and CDR2 is YYDKDF. The CDR3 starts with the cysteine, ends with the phenylalanine, and has 14 residues. Only the CDR3 DNA stays, 42 bases, in frame from base 1. V is shortened by 1 base, J by 4 bases, and the region joining them spans 10 bases.

The source of this sequence is a woman under 30 with Graves' hyperthyroidism. The specimen sequenced was blood. The sequence is built from TRBV15 and TRBJ1-2; the D gene lacks a confident call. The base sequence is TGTGCCACCAGCAGAGCAAGGGCAGTCTATGGCTACACCTTC. Translated, it reads CATSRARAVYGYTF.